Following are 15 T cell receptor beta chains from one sample sequenced in a study of identical twins. One entry per CDR3 protein, called by TCRdb with MiXCR from the 5' RACE reads. The table shows over 600,000 distinct CDR3 sequences, with approximately 21% occurring only once. This sample was shared with a second study, whose subject was T cells expressing NK-cell markers.

The specimen was PBMCs. The source is a young woman in good health.

This chain joins TRBV20-1 and TRBJ2-1, with D perhaps matching TRBD1 (6 bases). The V gene's germline CDR1 is DFQATT and CDR2 SNEGSKA (reference sequence). V lost 4 bases to trimming and J lost 1 base, with 20 bases between them. There are 17 residues in the CDR3. The DNA of the CDR3 is TGCAGTGCTAAGGCAGGGGCGGGTTGGGGATCCTACAATGAGCAGTTCTTC. This sequence encodes CSAKAGAGWGSYNEQFF.

The chain recombines TRBV6-5 with TRBJ2-2, with D hard to call. V was pared by 2 bases and J by 6 bases, with 10 bases between. Germline V gene lookup returns CDR1 MNHEY and CDR2 SVGAGI. This CDR3 contains 14 residues. This CDR3 is CASSYSAVAGELFF. In nucleotides, the CDR3 is TGTGCCAGCAGTTACAGCGCCGTAGCCGGGGAGCTGTTTTTT.

This clonotype occurred a few times. The V and J genes are TRBV4-2 and TRBJ2-2; 10 bases map to TRBD2. Germline V CDR1 and CDR2: LGHNA, YNFKEQ. This CDR3 has 15 residues. J was trimmed by 6 bases and V by 4 bases; bases with no gene match: 5. In DNA form, the CDR3 reads TGTGCCAGCAGCCCAGCGGGGGGGATTGCCGGGGAGCTGTTTTTT. The encoded protein is CASSPAGGIAGELFF.

This clonotype was seen more than once but under ten times. The V call is TRBV20-1, the J call TRBJ2-3; no reliable D call. The V end lost 3 bases, the J end lost 0 bases, and 4 bases lay between the germline ends. The CDR3 has 12 amino acids. Germline V gene sequence: CDR1 DFQATT, CDR2 SNEGSKA (reference sequence). The CDR3 nucleotides are TGCAGTGCTAGCCCGAGCACAGATACGCAGTATTTT. This sequence encodes CSASPSTDTQYF.

This sequence joins TRBV29-1 and TRBJ2-7; TRBD1 agrees at 8 bases. V was clipped by 7 bases and J by 5 bases; unmatched bases: 10. The CDR3 is 13 amino acids. The germline CDR1 and CDR2 sequences are SQVTM and ANQGSEA. The CDR3 bases are TGCAGCGGCCCGCCCGACAGGGGCCACGAGCAGTACTTC. Translating it yields CSGPPDRGHEQYF.

There are a few counts of this clonotype. This chain links TRBV12-3 or TRBV12-4 with TRBJ2-5; 7 bases fit TRBD1. Losses at the gene ends were 6 bases for V and 5 bases for J; bases not matched to a gene: 9. The CDR3 is 14 amino acids. The CDR3 nucleotides read TGTGCCAGCAGCAAGACAGGGATCGGGGAGACCCAGTACTTC. Translating it yields CASSKTGIGETQYF.

The sample holds a few counts of this clonotype. The chain links TRBV2 to TRBJ2-4; D gene unclear. Per germline, CDR1 SNHLY and CDR2 FYNNEI. V was pared by 6 bases and J by 3 bases, with 12 bases between. CDR3 length equals 14 residues. In nucleotides, the CDR3 is TGTGCCAGCAGACCGCTTCTGGGCAAAAACATTCAGTACTTC. This codes for CASRPLLGKNIQYF.

V usage is TRBV7-7 and J usage is TRBJ2-1; perhaps TRBD1 as D (5 bases). Germline lookup yields CDR1 SSHAT and CDR2 FNYEAQ (reference sequence). Deletions cut 4 bases from V and 5 bases from J, with 15 bases between. The length of the CDR3 is 15 residues. The CDR3: CASSSKLGLNNEQFF. CDR3 DNA: TGTGCCAGCAGCTCAAAGCTGGGGCTCAACAATGAGCAGTTCTTC.

The chain carries TRBV18 and TRBJ2-7, with TRBD1 matching 7 bases. V trimming: 3 bases; J trimming: 5 bases; junction bases outside the gene matches: 7. The CDR3 contains 14 residues. Germline V lookup: CDR1 KGHSH, CDR2 LQKENI. The CDR3 region has the DNA TGTGCCAGCTCACCCTGGGACAGAGTCCACGAGCAGTACTTC. It yields the protein CASSPWDRVHEQYF.

CDR3 DNA: TGTGCCAGCAGCTGGGGAACTAGCGGGAGGGCCAATGAGCAGTTCTTC. It encodes CASSWGTSGRANEQFF. The chain links TRBV5-6 to TRBJ2-1; 13 nucleotides line up with TRBD2. Looked up from germline, CDR1 is SGHDT and CDR2 is YYEEEE. The CDR3 totals 16 residues. Unmatched junction bases numbered 6, after V lost 3 bases and J lost 6 bases.

This clonotype was seen at least ten times. This rearrangement joins TRBV6-1 to TRBJ2-1; TRBD1 matches at 8 bases. The CDR3 has 14 amino acids. Germline values: CDR1 MNHNS, CDR2 SASEGT. V lost 2 bases and J lost 6; bases outside the gene matches: 3. The CDR3 region has the DNA TGTGCCAGCAGTGAATTGGGGACAGGCAATGAGCAGTTCTTC. As protein: CASSELGTGNEQFF.

The CDR3 DNA reads as TGTGCCAGCAGCCTTGGACAGTCCATAGATGAAAAACTGTTTTTT. Translating it yields CASSLGQSIDEKLFF. The rearrangement joins TRBV4-2 to TRBJ1-4, with TRBD1 as a possible D gene (6 bases). The CDR3 is 15 amino acids. V was trimmed by 4 bases and J by 6 bases, leaving 15 bases between them. The germline V gene encodes CDR1 LGHNA and CDR2 YNFKEQ.

This clonotype showed up just a few times. The chain couples TRBV7-2 to TRBJ2-1; the D is unclear. CDR1 and CDR2 (germline): SGHTA, FQGNSA. Trimming took off 1 base at V and 4 bases at J, with 17 bases between the two ends. The CDR3 totals 17 residues. The CDR3 reads CASSLVVATPSYNEQFF. Here the CDR3 DNA reads TGTGCCAGCAGCTTAGTGGTAGCAACTCCTTCATACAATGAGCAGTTCTTC.

This clonotype was picked up many times. V usage is TRBV5-1 and J usage is TRBJ2-1; 10 bases are a match to TRBD2. The CDR3 consists of 17 residues. Germline CDR1 and CDR2: SGHRS and YFSETQ. The V gene end was trimmed by 0 bases and the J gene end by 0 bases; junction bases not matched to a gene: 3. CDR3 amino acids: CASSLGLAGRSYNEQFF. DNA of the CDR3: TGCGCCAGCAGCTTGGGACTAGCGGGCCGCTCCTACAATGAGCAGTTCTTC.

This clonotype has only a few counts. The genes are TRBV7-2 and TRBJ2-1; TRBD2 might be the D (5 bases). CDR1 and CDR2 (germline): SGHTA, FQGNSA. Trimming took 5 bases from V and 0 from J, leaving 11 bases between them. This CDR3 has 15 amino acids. The DNA of the CDR3 is TGTGCCAGCAGCCCCGCCGGGAACTCCTACAATGAGCAGTTCTTC. Its protein product is CASSPAGNSYNEQFF.